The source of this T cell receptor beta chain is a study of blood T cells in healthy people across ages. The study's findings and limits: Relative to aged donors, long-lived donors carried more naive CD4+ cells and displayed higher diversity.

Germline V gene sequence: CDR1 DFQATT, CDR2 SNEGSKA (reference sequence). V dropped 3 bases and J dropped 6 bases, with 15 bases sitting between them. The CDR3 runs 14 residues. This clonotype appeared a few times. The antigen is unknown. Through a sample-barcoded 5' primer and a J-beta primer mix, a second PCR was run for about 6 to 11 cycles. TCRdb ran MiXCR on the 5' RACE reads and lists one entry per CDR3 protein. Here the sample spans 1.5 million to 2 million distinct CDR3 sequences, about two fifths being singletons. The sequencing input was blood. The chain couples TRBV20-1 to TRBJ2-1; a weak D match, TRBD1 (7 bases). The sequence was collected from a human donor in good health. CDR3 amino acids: CSASRGDRFNEQFF. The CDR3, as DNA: TGCAGTGCTAGTAGGGGGGACAGATTCAATGAGCAGTTCTTC.